The 12 T cell receptor beta chains presented below share a single source sample, sequenced in a study of Graves' ophthalmopathy and Graves' hyperthyroidism. RNA transcripts were the template, and TCR beta CDR3 regions were amplified from them. HTBI-primed first-round RT-PCR preceded second-round multiplex PCR. TCRdb fed the multiplex PCR reads into MiXCR, producing one record per CDR3 protein. The sample lists some 1.1 million distinct CDR3 sequences, around a third occurring once. The specimen sequenced was peripheral blood or thyroid tissue (not recorded which). The source is an adult man with Graves' hyperthyroidism.

At least ten counts were recorded for this clonotype. V and J are TRBV29-1 and TRBJ2-7; tentatively, D is TRBD1 or TRBD2 (5 bases each). The germline V gene encodes CDR1 SQVTM and CDR2 ANQGSEA. V lost 1 base and J lost 0, with 10 bases in between. This CDR3 contains 14 residues. CDR3 region: CSVEAGTHSYEQYF. The CDR3 DNA reads as TGCAGCGTTGAAGCCGGGACGCACTCCTACGAGCAGTACTTC.

This clonotype showed up many times. The V gene is TRBV7-9, the J gene TRBJ2-7; possibly TRBD1 or TRBD2 for D (5 bases each). The V end was cut by 5 bases, the J end by 7 bases, with 12 bases between. CDR1 SEHNR and CDR2 FQNEAQ come from the germline V gene (reference sequence). This CDR3 region has 12 residues. The CDR3 bases are TGTGCCAGCAGCCCACGGGACGGGGAGCAGTACTTC. Residues: CASSPRDGEQYF.

The chain couples TRBV5-1 to TRBJ2-5, with a tentative D call TRBD2 (5 bases). Germline V gives CDR1 SGHRS, CDR2 YFSETQ. The CDR3 has 14 residues. V lost 0 bases to trimming and J lost 4 bases, with 10 bases between them. CDR3: CASSLERLGETQYF. DNA of the CDR3: TGCGCCAGCAGCTTGGAGCGGTTGGGAGAGACCCAGTACTTC.

For this clonotype: A much larger clonotype is one base distant, so this may be a read error. This chain joins TRBV20-1 and TRBJ1-1; D is ambiguous. Germline CDR1 reads DFQATT; CDR2 reads SNEGSKA (reference sequence). The CDR3 sequence is 12 residues long. Deletions cut 3 bases from V and 3 bases from J, with 8 bases between. CDR3 coding DNA: TGCAGTGCTAGTGGGGATTACACTGAAGCTTTCTTT. Translating it yields CSASGDYTEAFF.

The CDR3 DNA is TGTGCCGGACGGACAGAGTCTGGGGCCAACGTCCTGACTTTC. Protein: CAGRTESGANVLTF. This rearrangement joins TRBV7-9 to TRBJ2-6; TRBD1 is a possible D gene (6 bases). This CDR3 has 14 amino acids. Germline V gene data show CDR1 as SEHNR and CDR2 as FQNEAQ (reference sequence). Trimming took off 11 bases at V and 1 base at J, with 12 bases between the two ends.

The gene calls are TRBV29-1 and TRBJ1-4; 10 positions agree with TRBD1. Germline CDR1 is SQVTM and CDR2 is ANQGSEA. V shed 3 bases, J shed 5 bases, and the junction held 0 bases outside the gene matches. There are 13 residues in the CDR3. The CDR3 DNA is TGCAGCGTTGAGGGACAGGGGAATGAAAAACTGTTTTTT. Translated: CSVEGQGNEKLFF.

At least ten counts were recorded for this clonotype. The chain uses TRBV15 and TRBJ2-2, with D unresolved. The germline V gene encodes CDR1 LNHNV and CDR2 YYDKDF (reference sequence). Between the trimmed V and J ends, which lost 3 bases and 6 bases, there was a span of 11 bases. The CDR3 is 14 residues long. The CDR3 nucleotides read TGTGCCACCAGCAGGCTCAGAGTCCCCGGGGAGCTGTTTTTT. Encoded protein: CATSRLRVPGELFF.

The sample holds many counts of this clonotype. J is TRBJ1-5 and V is TRBV14; TRBD1 matches 9 bases. V trimming: 6 bases; J trimming: 6 bases; junction bases outside the gene matches: 6. The germline V gene has CDR1 SGHDN and CDR2 FVKESK. The CDR3 has 14 residues. The CDR3 loop is CASRGTGRPQPQHF. As DNA, the CDR3 is TGTGCCAGCAGAGGGACAGGGCGGCCTCAGCCCCAGCATTTT.

The V and J genes are TRBV12-3 or TRBV12-4 and TRBJ1-5; no clear D. This CDR3 is built from 14 residues. V lost 5 bases, J lost 1 base, and 9 bases lay in between. DNA of the CDR3: TGTGCCAGCAGTCGTGGGGAAAGCAATCAGCCCCAGCATTTT. It is translated as CASSRGESNQPQHF.

This clonotype was recorded at least ten times. The chain joins TRBV15 to TRBJ2-7; D is perhaps TRBD1 or TRBD2 (5 bases each). CDR1 is LNHNV and CDR2 is YYDKDF in the germline V gene (reference sequence). V was pared by 4 bases and J by 7 bases, with 20 bases between. The CDR3 runs to 15 residues. CDR3 loop: CATSMDRGLLIEQYF. CDR3 coding DNA: TGTGCCACCAGCATGGACCGGGGCCTATTGATTGAGCAGTACTTC.

This clonotype came up many times. The chain employs TRBV10-3 and TRBJ2-7, with D possibly TRBD1 on 6 matching bases. The CDR3 has 14 residues. Germline V gives CDR1 ENHRY, CDR2 SYGVKD. V lost 0 bases, J lost 2 bases, and 8 bases lay in between. The CDR3 here is CAISESGQPYEQYF. CDR3 bases: TGTGCCATCAGTGAGTCGGGACAACCCTACGAGCAGTACTTC.

This clonotype was seen ten or more times. The chain joins TRBV20-1 to TRBJ2-2; maybe TRBD2 (6 bases). The CDR3 sequence is 16 residues long. V shed 1 base and J shed 2 bases, with 14 bases lying between them. In germline, CDR1 is DFQATT, CDR2 SNEGSKA (reference sequence). The CDR3 bases are TGCAGTGCTAGAGCGATAGCGGAGAGAAACACCGGGGAGCTGTTTTTT. Translating gives CSARAIAERNTGELFF.